This T cell receptor (beta chain) originates from a study of beta chain features in type 1 diabetes (dated by TCRdb to the late 2010s). Looking at the study overall: Patients and healthy donors did not differ in mean age, gender distribution, total cell number or subset yield. Across all samples, almost 110 million sorted cells were examined, and cell number per subset correlated strongly with RNA yield. In the study, TCRB repertoires of sorted circulating CD4+ T cell subsets from recently diagnosed type 1 diabetes patients were compared with those of matched healthy donors. Regulatory and stem cell-like memory subsets were isolated from only 8 patients and roughly 8 healthy donors, whereas naive and central memory subsets came from all 28 donors.

V is trimmed back by 6 bases and J by 3 bases, and the junction contains 3 bases that no gene match accounts for. CDR1 is given as MDHEN and CDR2 as SYDVKM, both from the germline V gene. The CDR3 starts with the cysteine, ends with the phenylalanine, and has 13 residues. The retained sequence is limited to the CDR3, 39 bases, with the frame set at the first base. Results and caveats for the whole study, not just this receptor: Because the HLA sub-analyses included only small numbers of individuals, any influence of HLA type on TCRB rearrangement was left unresolved. A moderate but significant shortening of TCRB CDR3 length was observed in type 1 diabetes patients in all four CD4+ subsets. Because cDNA was sequenced instead of genomic DNA, highly expressing activated cells could be over-represented, though the groups showed no difference in activation or CD3 levels. Shorter templates might have been favored by PCR, but patient and control samples were amplified and corrected together, so both groups would have been affected equally by any skew. Naive, central memory and regulatory TCRB repertoires appeared more similar among patients than among healthy donors. At VDJ recombination sites, patients with type 1 diabetes made fewer insertions and deleted more nucleotides, a pattern implying thymic rearrangement abnormalities.

Each donor gave one peripheral blood draw, roughly 110 mL on average, collected into heparinised tubes. Naive, central memory, regulatory and stem cell-like memory CD4+ T cells were sorted on a BD FACSAria II using a panel including CD45RO, CCR7, CD25, CD127, CD95 and CD27. A purity above 98% was achieved for all sorted populations. Right away, PBMCs were isolated by Lymphoprep density gradient centrifugation and were stained directly, with no culture step. So that batch effects would be minimized, each experiment stained and sorted samples in pairs, pairing one healthy donor with one patient. All of the isolated RNA was reverse transcribed with the High Capacity cDNA Reverse Transcription Kit, so expressed TCRB transcripts were sequenced. Naive, central memory and regulatory T cell samples underwent deep immunoSEQ sequencing, averaging around 3.9 million total reads per sample. After sorted cells were lysed in RLT buffer, RNA was extracted with DNase-treated RNeasy Micro or Mini kits, with the choice depending on cell number. To prevent cross-contamination, each cell subset was processed individually, whereas patient and healthy donor samples were processed jointly. TCRB sequences were amplified from cDNA with the immunoSEQ multiplex PCR, producing 87-bp fragments spanning the CDR3 region. The amplicons were sequenced using the Illumina HiSeq platform. The study's own analysis went as follows. Synthetic template baselines were used to correct PCR bias computationally, reads within Hamming distance 2 were collapsed, and singletons that could not be merged were discarded. Reads were aligned against IMGT to assign V, D and J genes, CDR3 length and insertions or deletions at six rearrangement sites. Clonotype counts were normalized to sorted cell number within each subset before computing true diversity and Gini coefficients with the tcR R package. The overlap coefficient, calculated on TCRB nucleotide sequences, was used to measure repertoire sharing. TCRdb re-hosts the immuneACCESS table, in-frame sequences only. Its copies lack some clones; in the studies checked, an unresolved V gene accounts for under half of them, and the cause for the rest is not known. V, J and clone size are those of that table, while D and trimming were read from the DNA. The sample data list more than 130,000 clones, and less than 8.5% of these were observed just once. The ten largest clones represent 1.4% of the sample.

This clone was recorded at least ten times. The specificity of this receptor is unknown. No base quality information exists; no much larger clone differs at one position. Sequencing was done on a sample of central memory CD4+ T cells from blood. The chain links TRBV28 with TRBJ1-2; TRBD1 matches 8 bases in the middle. This receptor was obtained from a woman younger than 45 in good health. The DNA sequence reads TGTGCCAGCAGCATACAGGGGGACTATGGCTACACCTTC. This is translated as CASSIQGDYGYTF.